The source of this T cell receptor (beta chain) is a study of molecular identifiers for immune sequencing clone quantification. The study, taken as a whole, reports: Clones carrying above 20 RNA copies accounted for over 99% of effector molecules, under 1% in naive cells.

The V end lost 4 bases, the J end lost 10 bases, and 11 bases lay between the germline ends. The germline gives CDR1 LNHDA, CDR2 SQIVND (reference sequence). The CDR3 totals 12 residues. Previously described methods and listed TCR primers were employed for the bulk TCR libraries. TCRdb reprocessed the PCR reads with MiXCR, giving one entry per CDR3 protein. Of about 630,000 distinct CDR3 sequences listed, about 25% are singletons. With regard to this clonotype: Its antigen remains unidentified.

What was sequenced was naive CD8+ T cells from blood, with Jurkat cell RNA spiked in. As to subset: FACS-sorted CD8+CD4-CCR7+CD45RA+ naive T cells. This clonotype originated in a human donor in good health. Some libraries in this study had Jurkat cell RNA spiked in. V and J are TRBV19 and TRBJ2-1; D unclear. CDR3 in amino acids: CASSTVLGEQFF. The CDR3 nucleotides are TGTGCCAGTAGTACGGTCCTTGGAGAGCAGTTCTTC.